The 32 T cell receptor beta chains below all came from one sample that was sequenced in a study of siplizumab effects on memory and regulatory T cells. Measured with immunoSEQ multiplex PCR; TCRdb has only the in-frame clones, and not every one. Of 95,000 to 100,000 clones detected, around 90% appear once; the ten largest clones hold 12%. Sample: non-Treg CD4+ T cells sorted from blood. Receptor source: a human donor in good health.

This clone was found once. The chain joins TRBV12-5 to TRBJ2-2; D unresolved. This CDR3 is built from 14 residues. From germline, CDR1 is LGHNT and CDR2 FRNRAP. The ends were cut back, 3 bases at V and 4 bases at J, with 9 bases in the middle. CDR3 nucleotides: TGTGCTAGTGGTTTCACGATCGGCACCGGGGAGCTGTTTTTT. It is translated as CASGFTIGTGELFF.

The rearrangement joins TRBV23-1 to TRBJ2-5; either TRBD1 or TRBD2 may fit D (5 bases each). TRBV23-1 is placed among ORFs of uncertain function. Trimming stripped 1 base from V and 1 base from J, with 7 bases between. The CDR3 is 14 residues long. CDR3 nucleotide sequence: TGCGCCAGCAGTCAATTCGGGGCCCAAGAGACCCAGTACTTC. Protein sequence: CASSQFGAQETQYF.

Turning to this clone: At one end the junction does not follow the germline gene, possibly because of a read error. The CDR3 protein is CASSPRQGPYEQYF. The DNA of the CDR3 is TGTGCCAGCTCGCCACGACAGGGCCCCTACGAGCAGTACTTC. The gene calls are TRBV18 and TRBJ2-7; 7 positions match TRBD1. Germline V gene data show CDR1 as KGHSH and CDR2 as LQKENI. This CDR3 has 14 residues.

This chain connects TRBV28 to TRBJ2-2; D uncertain. Per the germline V gene, CDR1 is MDHEN and CDR2 is SYDVKM. V was shortened by 1 base and J by 6 bases, with 3 bases between the two germline ends. The CDR3 has 12 amino acids. The CDR3 spells CASSLFAGELFF. The CDR3 coding sequence is TGTGCCAGCAGTTTATTTGCCGGGGAGCTGTTTTTT.

This rearrangement joins TRBV5-1 to TRBJ1-4; D remains unclear. The V end was cut by 0 bases, the J end by 6 bases, with 12 bases between. The CDR3 covers 15 residues. Looked up from germline, CDR1 is SGHRS and CDR2 is YFSETQ. In DNA form, the CDR3 reads TGCGCCAGCAGCTTGGTCGGATCGGGGTATGAAAAACTGTTTTTT. It translates to CASSLVGSGYEKLFF.

The chain uses TRBV4-3 and TRBJ2-3; D not resolved. CDR3 length equals 15 residues. The V and J ends lost 2 bases and 2 bases respectively, with 11 bases between them. Germline V lookup: CDR1 LGHNA, CDR2 YSLEER. Here the CDR3 DNA reads TGCGCCAGCAGCCAACAGTGGGCGGCCACAGATACGCAGTATTTT. Protein sequence: CASSQQWAATDTQYF.

The CDR3 protein is CAISVGLAEETQYF. Here the CDR3 DNA reads TGTGCCATCAGTGTAGGGCTAGCGGAAGAGACCCAGTACTTC. V usage is TRBV10-3 and J usage is TRBJ2-5, with 7 bases that match TRBD2. The V and J ends lost 4 bases and 3 bases, in that order; junction bases with no gene match: 5. Looked up from germline, CDR1 is ENHRY and CDR2 is SYGVKD. The CDR3 extends over 14 amino acids.

The genes are TRBV6-6 and TRBJ1-5, with no clear D. V was trimmed by 0 bases and J by 3 bases, leaving 3 bases between them. From germline, CDR1 is MNHNY and CDR2 SVGAGI (reference sequence). The CDR3 consists of 13 residues. CDR3 amino acids: CASSYSANQPQHF. DNA of the CDR3: TGTGCCAGCAGTTACTCAGCCAATCAGCCCCAGCATTTT.

This clone showed up just once. The genes are TRBV7-8 and TRBJ1-3; D might be TRBD1 (6 bases). This CDR3 comprises 14 residues. Germline lookup yields CDR1 SGHVS and CDR2 FQNEAQ. The ends were cut back, 4 bases at V and 0 bases at J, with 7 bases in the middle. DNA for the CDR3: TGTGCCAGCAGCTGGACAGACTCTGGAAACACCATATATTTT. Residues: CASSWTDSGNTIYF.

This chain connects TRBV19 to TRBJ1-1; D may be TRBD1 (5 bases). From germline, CDR1 is LNHDA and CDR2 SQIVND (reference sequence). Trimming pared 7 bases from V and 4 bases from J, leaving 16 bases between. There are 14 residues in the CDR3. The chain's CDR3 is CASTNGRGGTEAFF. In DNA, the CDR3 is TGTGCCAGTACCAATGGTAGGGGAGGCACTGAAGCTTTCTTT.

This sequence joins TRBV19 and TRBJ2-1, with 7 bases matching TRBD2. Germline loops: CDR1 LNHDA, CDR2 SQIVND (reference sequence). This CDR3 spans 16 amino acids. J gave up 4 bases and V 2 bases, and 8 bases lay outside the gene matches. CDR3 bases: TGTGCCAGTAGTATACCCCGCGGGAGAGATTACAATGAGCAGTTCTTC. As protein: CASSIPRGRDYNEQFF.

This clone is a singleton in its sample. This chain uses TRBV7-6 with TRBJ2-5, with a possible D match to TRBD2 (6 bases). Germline V CDR1 and CDR2: SGHVS, FNYEAQ. The CDR3 loop spans 15 amino acids. Deletions cut 5 bases from V and 2 bases from J, with 15 bases between. The CDR3 loop is CASSGGGQGQETQYF. The CDR3 region has the DNA TGTGCCAGCAGCGGAGGAGGGCAGGGTCAAGAGACCCAGTACTTC.

The chain is built from TRBV28 and TRBJ1-5, with no clear D. CDR1 MDHEN and CDR2 SYDVKM come from the germline V gene. This CDR3 comprises 14 residues. V lost 1 base to trimming and J lost 4 bases, with 8 bases between them. The CDR3 region has the DNA TGTGCCAGCAGTTTATTAGAAGCAAATCAGCCCCAGCATTTT. As protein: CASSLLEANQPQHF. The full variable domain, rest sourced from reference TRBV28 and TRBJ1-5, is DVKVTQSSRYLVKRTGEKVFLECVQDMDHENMFWYRQDPGLGLRLIYFSYDVKMKEKGDIPEGYSVSREKKERFSLILESASTNQTSMYLCASSLLEANQPQHFGDGTRLSIL.

This chain joins TRBV5-1 and TRBJ2-1; 8 bases are shared with TRBD1. CDR3 length: 15 amino acids. The germline V gene has CDR1 SGHRS and CDR2 YFSETQ. V dropped 4 bases and J dropped 0; count of bases not matched to a gene: 3. CDR3 protein: CASSPDRGSYNEQFF. The CDR3 bases are TGCGCCAGCAGCCCCGACAGGGGCTCCTACAATGAGCAGTTCTTC.

The chain combines TRBV30 with TRBJ1-6, with D possibly matching TRBD1 (5 bases). Trimming left V 2 bases short and J 7 bases short, with 9 bases between. From germline, CDR1 is GTSNPN and CDR2 SVGIG (reference sequence). The CDR3 length is 13 residues. In DNA, the CDR3 is TGTGCCTGGAGTCAGGGTTTCAATTCACCCCTCCACTTT. Protein sequence: CAWSQGFNSPLHF.

The gene calls are TRBV2 and TRBJ2-3, with D uncertain. Trimming cost V 10 bases and J 2 bases, with 7 bases left between them. Germline V CDR1 and CDR2: SNHLY, FYNNEI. The length of the CDR3 is 11 residues. CDR3 DNA: TGTGCCAACCCCTTCACAGATACGCAGTATTTT. Protein sequence: CANPFTDTQYF.

The chain has TRBV9 and TRBJ2-1, with 9 bases that match TRBD1. Trimming at V came to 2 bases and at J to 9 bases, leaving 9 bases not matched to a gene. The CDR3 is made up of 15 amino acids. Germline V gene lookup returns CDR1 SGDLS and CDR2 YYNGEE. As DNA, the CDR3 is TGTGCCAGCAGCGTCGCGGGACAGGGATCTGGTGAGCAGTTCTTC. Its protein product is CASSVAGQGSGEQFF. Supplemented by reference TRBV9 and TRBJ2-1, the full variable domain reads DSGVTQTPKHLITATGQRVTLRCSPRSGDLSVYWYQQSLDQGLQFLIQYYNGEERAKGNILERFSAQQFPDLHSELNLSSLELGDSALYFCASSVAGQGSGEQFFGPGTRLTVL.

The genes are TRBV19 and TRBJ1-3; D is ambiguous. The CDR3 covers 15 residues. V lost 1 base and J lost 0, with 7 bases in between. Germline-derived CDR1 and CDR2 are LNHDA and SQIVND (reference sequence). The CDR3 protein is CASSIGPDSGNTIYF. CDR3 sequence (DNA): TGTGCCAGTAGTATAGGCCCAGACTCTGGAAACACCATATATTTT.

The chain links TRBV10-3 to TRBJ2-1; possible D gene TRBD2, 6 bases. The germline V gene has CDR1 ENHRY and CDR2 SYGVKD. V lost 8 bases to trimming and J lost 8 bases, with 25 bases between them. The CDR3 covers 16 residues. CDR3 sequence (DNA): TGTGCCATCCAGCCTAGCGCCCGAGGAGTGAGTGATGAGCAGTTCTTC. It specifies CAIQPSARGVSDEQFF.

The chain has TRBV4-1 and TRBJ2-7; 7 nucleotides agree with TRBD1. The CDR3 is 14 residues long. Germline V gene sequence: CDR1 MGHRA, CDR2 YSYEKL. V gave up 4 bases and J gave up 0 bases; unmatched junction bases: 3. This chain's CDR3 is CASSRDRDSYEQYF. Written as DNA, the CDR3 is TGCGCCAGCAGCCGAGACAGGGACTCCTACGAGCAGTACTTC.

The chain is built from TRBV20-1 and TRBJ2-7, with 7 bases fitting TRBD2. The germline V gene encodes CDR1 DFQATT and CDR2 SNEGSKA (reference sequence). The CDR3 covers 11 residues. The trim removed 7 bases at V and 5 bases at J, leaving 5 bases unmatched. CDR3 amino acids: CSGGLPNEQYF. Written as DNA, the CDR3 is TGCAGTGGGGGACTACCCAACGAGCAGTACTTC.

Only one count was recorded for this clone. The chain carries TRBV5-1 and TRBJ1-1; D gene unclear. Trimming took 4 bases from V and 3 from J, leaving 16 bases between them. The CDR3 sequence is 15 residues long. Germline CDR1 and CDR2: SGHRS and YFSETQ. DNA of the CDR3: TGCGCCAGCAGCCTTAGGGCTGTTAGGGACACTGAAGCTTTCTTT. Encoded protein: CASSLRAVRDTEAFF.

This clone was picked up one time. The rearrangement uses TRBV11-1 and TRBJ2-7; 9 positions match TRBD2. V lost 2 bases and J lost 5; bases outside the gene matches: 7. Germline V gives CDR1 SGHAT, CDR2 FQDESV (reference sequence). The CDR3 has 15 amino acids. The DNA for the CDR3 is TGTGCCAGCAGCTTACTAGCGGGATTCGGACACGAGCAGTACTTC. Amino acid sequence: CASSLLAGFGHEQYF.

The chain uses TRBV5-5 and TRBJ2-7, with D tentatively TRBD2 (7 bases). The ends were cut back, 3 bases at V and 0 bases at J, with 16 bases in the middle. CDR3 size: 16 residues. The germline CDR1 and CDR2 sequences are SGHKS and YYEKEE (reference sequence). The CDR3 is CASSWGREPFSYEQYF. CDR3 bases: TGTGCCAGCAGCTGGGGGCGGGAGCCCTTCTCCTACGAGCAGTACTTC.

The chain has TRBV19 and TRBJ2-7; a possible D gene is TRBD1 (6 bases). Trimming stripped 2 bases from V and 2 bases from J, with 10 bases between. CDR3 length equals 14 residues. Germline loops: CDR1 LNHDA, CDR2 SQIVND (reference sequence). Here the CDR3 reads CASSIRGTPYEQYF. CDR3 in DNA: TGTGCCAGTAGTATAAGGGGGACCCCCTACGAGCAGTACTTC.

CDR3 coding DNA: TGTGCCAGCAGTTACACCGGTGGCTATGGCTACACCTTC. It is translated as CASSYTGGYGYTF. This sequence joins TRBV6-5 and TRBJ1-2; no firm D call. Germline loops: CDR1 MNHEY, CDR2 SVGAGI. The CDR3 contains 13 residues. Between the trimmed V and J ends, which lost 2 bases and 4 bases, there was a span of 8 bases.

The genes are TRBV28 and TRBJ2-3; 9 bases agree with TRBD2. Germline V CDR1 and CDR2: MDHEN, SYDVKM. The CDR3 is made up of 15 amino acids. The V segment lost 6 bases and the J segment 4 bases; nucleotides outside the gene matches: 8. The CDR3 is CASSFSGRGADTQYF. The CDR3 coding sequence is TGTGCCAGCAGCTTTAGCGGGAGAGGGGCAGATACGCAGTATTTT.

CDR3 sequence (DNA): TGTGCCAGCAGCCGAGTAGACAGGCGGAACACTGAAGCTTTCTTT. It codes for CASSRVDRRNTEAFF. V usage is TRBV4-2 and J usage is TRBJ1-1; D possibly corresponds to TRBD1 (6 bases). Per the germline V gene, CDR1 is LGHNA and CDR2 is YNFKEQ. The ends were cut back, 4 bases at V and 1 base at J, with 13 bases in the middle. The CDR3 is 15 residues long.

The chain recombines TRBV29-1 with TRBJ1-1; D ambiguous. The V end lost 6 bases, the J end lost 0 bases, and 11 bases lay between the germline ends. The CDR3 consists of 13 residues. Germline lookup yields CDR1 SQVTM and CDR2 ANQGSEA. CDR3 nucleotide sequence: TGCAGCGTCAGGACTGGGATGAACACTGAAGCTTTCTTT. Its translation: CSVRTGMNTEAFF.

The rearrangement uses TRBV7-9 and TRBJ2-1; D is perhaps TRBD1 or TRBD2 (5 bases each). This CDR3 region has 15 residues. CDR1 is SEHNR, CDR2 FQNEAQ, per germline (reference sequence). V lost 0 bases and J 7 bases, leaving 13 bases between the germline ends. This CDR3 reads CASSLAGLRGNEQFF. Here the CDR3 DNA reads TGTGCCAGCAGCTTAGCGGGGTTGAGGGGAAATGAGCAGTTCTTC.

The chain joins TRBV11-2 to TRBJ1-6, with D unresolved. Trimming removed 4 bases at V and 3 bases at J, with 10 bases between. CDR3 length: 15 residues. CDR1 is SGHAT and CDR2 is FQNNGV in the germline V gene. The CDR3 protein is CASSSFSDYNSPLHF. The DNA for the CDR3 is TGTGCCAGCAGCTCCTTTAGTGACTATAATTCACCCCTCCACTTT.

The count of this clone is one. Other DNA variants within this sample encode the same CDR3. The V call is TRBV6-5, the J call TRBJ1-1; weak D call: TRBD1 (5 bases). The length of the CDR3 is 13 residues. Germline CDR1 is MNHEY and CDR2 is SVGAGI. The germline V and J ends were trimmed by 6 bases and 2 bases, with 10 bases remaining between them. CDR3 sequence (DNA): TGTGCCAGCAGCCGCGACAGAAACACTGAAGCTTTCTTT. It translates to CASSRDRNTEAFF.